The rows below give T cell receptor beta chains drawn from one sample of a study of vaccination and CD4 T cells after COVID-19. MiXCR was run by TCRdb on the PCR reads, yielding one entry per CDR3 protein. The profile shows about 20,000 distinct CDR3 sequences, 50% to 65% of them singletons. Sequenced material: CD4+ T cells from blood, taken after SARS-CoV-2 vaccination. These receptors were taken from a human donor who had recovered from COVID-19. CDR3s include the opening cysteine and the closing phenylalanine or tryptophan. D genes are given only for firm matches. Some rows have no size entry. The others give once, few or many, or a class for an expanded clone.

TGTGCCAGCAGCCGGGGGGGAAGAGGCAATCAGCCCCAGCATTTT CASSRGGRGNQPQHF NA NA TRBJ1-5 TRBV6-1
TGTGCCAGCAGCCTGGAGAATGAGCAGTTCTTC CASSLENEQFF NA few TRBJ2-1 TRBV6-1
TGTGCCAGCAGTGAATGGGGGGGCGATGTCAAAAACATTCAGTACTTC CASSEWGGDVKNIQYF NA NA TRBJ2-4 TRBV6-1
TGTGCCAGCAGCTTAGGGGGACTAGCGGGTTACTCCTACAATGAGCAGTTCTTC CASSLGGLAGYSYNEQFF TRBD2 NA TRBJ2-1 TRBV11-2
TGTGCCAGTAGTATCGCCAGGGTTAGTTCTGATGAGCAGTTCTTC CASSIARVSSDEQFF NA NA TRBJ2-1 TRBV19
TGTGCCAGCGCGAGGACAGGCTCCTACAATGAGCAGTTCTTC CASARTGSYNEQFF TRBD1 NA TRBJ2-1 TRBV11-1
TGTGCCAGCAGTTTACTAGCCGGCCGGGAGCTGTTTTTT CASSLLAGRELFF NA NA TRBJ2-2 TRBV28
TGCAGTGCCTACATTCAAGGTACCGGGGAGCTGTTTTTT CSAYIQGTGELFF NA NA TRBJ2-2 TRBV20-1
TGTGCCAGCAGTGAAGAGGGGTTCTTTAACACCGGGGAGCTGTTTTTT CASSEEGFFNTGELFF NA NA TRBJ2-2 TRBV2
TGTGCCAGTACCACCGGGACTAGGACAGATACGCAGTATTTT CASTTGTRTDTQYF TRBD2 NA TRBJ2-3 TRBV19
TGTGCCAGCAGCTTAATCTACACCGGGGAGCTGTTTTTT CASSLIYTGELFF NA NA TRBJ2-2 TRBV7-9
TGTGCCAGCAGTCCATATTCGACTAGCGGGAGGGCAGATACGCAGTATTTT CASSPYSTSGRADTQYF TRBD2 NA TRBJ2-3 TRBV6-1
TGCAGTGCTAGAGTGCGCGGCTCCTACGAGCAGTACTTC CSARVRGSYEQYF NA NA TRBJ2-7 TRBV20-1
TGCAGTGCTAGGGGGGGAGAAGAGACCCAGTACTTC CSARGGEETQYF NA few TRBJ2-5 TRBV20-1
TGTGCCATCAGTCGGCATGGCTCCGGGACAGGGGATTTCTACGAGCAGTACTTC CAISRHGSGTGDFYEQYF TRBD1 NA TRBJ2-7 TRBV10-3
TGTGCCAGCAGCTTAGTCGGGGAGCTGTTTTTT CASSLVGELFF NA NA TRBJ2-2 TRBV7-9
TGTGCCAGCAGTGCCAGGAGGGGAAGGGATACTGAAGCTTTCTTT CASSARRGRDTEAFF NA NA TRBJ1-1 TRBV27
TGTGCCAGCAGCTTAATGGACAGAAACAATCAGCCCCAGCATTTT CASSLMDRNNQPQHF NA NA TRBJ1-5 TRBV7-2
TGTGCCAGCAGCGAGGACAGCGATAGCAATCAGCCCCAGCATTTT CASSEDSDSNQPQHF NA NA TRBJ1-5 TRBV2
TGTGCCAGCAGTCAACCGACAGGGATCAATTCACCCCTCCACTTT CASSQPTGINSPLHF TRBD1 NA TRBJ1-6 TRBV28
TGCAGTGCCGCAGGGACAGGAGCCTACGAGCAGTACTTC CSAAGTGAYEQYF TRBD1 NA TRBJ2-7 TRBV20-1
TGTGCCAGCAGGCGACAGGGGGCGGGTGGCTACACCTTC CASRRQGAGGYTF TRBD1 NA TRBJ1-2 TRBV2